What follows are 12 T cell receptor beta chains derived from one specimen sequenced in a study of PD-1 blockade in classical Hodgkin lymphoma. Every patient was affected by relapse after autologous stem cell transplantation, while exposure to brentuximab vedotin was not uniform. Magnetic negative selection of thawed PBMCs was the method by which CD4+ T cells were purified. Profiling relied on immunoSEQ multiplex PCR, and the TCRdb table lists in-frame clones only, not all of them. The data contain about 8,500 clones, 84% of them singletons. The specimen was CD4+ T cells from blood, collected at baseline. These receptors all stem from a human donor with classical Hodgkin lymphoma.

This chain connects TRBV28 to TRBJ1-3, with unresolved D. CDR3 length equals 13 residues. V was pared by 8 bases and J by 4 bases, with 12 bases between. Per germline, CDR1 MDHEN and CDR2 SYDVKM. The CDR3 DNA reads as TGTGCCAGCGGCAGTCCGGCGGGAAACACCATATATTTT. The encoded protein is CASGSPAGNTIYF.

V is TRBV28 and J is TRBJ1-2; 8 bases fit TRBD1. Germline-derived CDR1 and CDR2 are MDHEN and SYDVKM. This CDR3 region has 14 residues. V gave up 6 bases and J gave up 4 bases; unmatched junction bases: 7. The CDR3 is CASRRTGQGYGYTF. In DNA form, the CDR3 reads TGTGCCAGCAGGAGGACAGGGCAGGGCTATGGCTACACCTTC.

J is TRBJ2-4 and V is TRBV5-6, with a possible D match to TRBD1 (7 bases). Trimming took 0 bases from V and 6 from J, leaving 13 bases between them. The CDR3 has 15 residues. CDR1 SGHDT and CDR2 YYEEEE come from the germline V gene. Here the CDR3 DNA reads TGTGCCAGCAGCTTGGTGCGGGACAGACTAAACATTCAGTACTTC. Its translation is CASSLVRDRLNIQYF. Combining the CDR3 with reference TRBV5-6 and TRBJ2-4 gives the whole variable domain DAGVTQSPTHLIKTRGQQVTLRCSPKSGHDTVSWYQQALGQGPQFIFQYYEEEERQRGNFPDRFSGHQFPNYSSELNVNALLLGDSALYLCASSLVRDRLNIQYFGAGTRLSVL.

The chain uses TRBV6-5 and TRBJ1-5; 9 bases are shared with TRBD1. J gave up 1 base and V 8 bases, and 6 bases lay outside the gene matches. The CDR3 totals 15 residues. Per the germline V gene, CDR1 is MNHEY and CDR2 is SVGAGI. As DNA, the CDR3 is TGTGCCAGCCTACAGGGGGCTGGGAGCAATCAGCCCCAGCATTTT. It yields the protein CASLQGAGSNQPQHF.

The CDR3, as DNA: TGCGCCAGCAGAGAAGCGGGAAGTAATTACAATGAGCAGTTCTTC. This gives the protein CASREAGSNYNEQFF. The V and J genes are TRBV5-1 and TRBJ2-1; TRBD2 aligns across 7 bases. V dropped 5 bases and J dropped 4; count of bases not matched to a gene: 9. Germline V gene lookup returns CDR1 SGHRS and CDR2 YFSETQ. This CDR3 contains 15 residues.

The CDR3 is CASSPMTGSSYNEQFF. The CDR3 region has the DNA TGTGCCAGCAGCCCGATGACAGGGAGCTCCTACAATGAGCAGTTCTTC. The chain uses TRBV7-7 and TRBJ2-1, with 7 bases identical to TRBD1. The CDR3 sequence is 16 residues long. V trimming: 5 bases; J trimming: 0 bases; junction bases outside the gene matches: 7. In germline, CDR1 is SSHAT, CDR2 FNYEAQ (reference sequence).

J is TRBJ2-1 and V is TRBV6-1; D might be TRBD2 (5 bases). V was clipped by 4 bases and J by 8 bases, with 15 bases between them. The CDR3 length is 14 residues. Germline V gene lookup returns CDR1 MNHNS and CDR2 SASEGT. CDR3 nucleotides: TGTGCCAGCAGTGCGACCCAAGGAGCGGATGAGCAGTTCTTC. This sequence encodes CASSATQGADEQFF.

The V and J genes are TRBV7-8 and TRBJ2-5; 12 bases map to TRBD2. Unmatched junction bases numbered 10, after V lost 1 base and J lost 4 bases. Germline CDR1 and CDR2: SGHVS and FQNEAQ. The CDR3 runs to 18 residues. CDR3 amino acids: CASSLGLAGESRAETQYF. As DNA, the CDR3 is TGTGCCAGCAGCTTAGGACTAGCGGGAGAAAGCCGGGCAGAGACCCAGTACTTC.

The CDR3, as DNA: TGTGCCAGTACCCGGACGGGTGACTATGGCTACACCTTC. This codes for CASTRTGDYGYTF. J is TRBJ1-2 and V is TRBV19; D is ambiguous. Trimming cost V 7 bases and J 3 bases, with 12 bases left between them. The CDR3 has 13 residues. Germline lookup yields CDR1 LNHDA and CDR2 SQIVND (reference sequence). The whole variable domain, filled in from reference TRBV19 and TRBJ1-2, reads DGGITQSPKYLFRKEGQNVTLSCEQNLNHDAMYWYRQDPGQGLRLIYYSQIVNDFQKGDIAEGYSVSREKKESFPLTVTSAQKNPTAFYLCASTRTGDYGYTFGSGTRLTVV.

The rearrangement joins TRBV5-6 to TRBJ1-4; 8 nucleotides align to TRBD1. The trim removed 3 bases at V and 7 bases at J, leaving 8 bases unmatched. CDR1 is SGHDT, CDR2 YYEEEE, per germline. The CDR3 extends over 15 amino acids. The CDR3 DNA reads TGTGCCAGCAGCTCACAGGGGGGGCAGATTGAAAAACTGTTTTTT. Translated: CASSSQGGQIEKLFF.

The rearrangement uses TRBV6-1 and TRBJ2-3; D uncertain. The CDR3 extends over 10 amino acids. Germline CDR1 is MNHNS and CDR2 is SASEGT. Trimming pared 2 bases from V and 14 bases from J, leaving 8 bases between. CDR3 nucleotides: TGTGCCAGCAGTGAAAGGAAGGCGTATTTT. It translates to CASSERKAYF.

This clone was detected only once. The V gene is TRBV7-2, the J gene TRBJ1-1; 7 positions match TRBD1. The CDR3 has 14 residues. Germline CDR1 SGHTA, CDR2 FQGNSA. Unmatched junction bases numbered 5, after V lost 3 bases and J lost 4 bases. This CDR3 reads CASSFTGVFTEAFF. The CDR3 DNA sequence: TGTGCCAGCAGCTTTACAGGGGTGTTCACTGAAGCTTTCTTT.